The 29 T cell receptor beta chains given below trace back to one sample, sequenced in a study of T cell responses to AZD1222 COVID-19 vaccine. Here immunoSEQ multiplex PCR was the method, and the copy in TCRdb shows in-frame clones only, minus some. The sample contains around 140,000 clones, 93% of which appear only once. The sequences come from peripheral blood, collected on day 0 of AZD1222 vaccination. These receptors were taken from an adult in good health.

CDR3 in DNA: TGTGCCAGCAGCCAGCATACAGGGGGCTTATCCTACGAGCAGTACTTC. Amino acid sequence: CASSQHTGGLSYEQYF. The chain links TRBV14 to TRBJ2-7; TRBD1 matches 9 bases. This CDR3 comprises 16 residues. Germline CDR1 SGHDN, CDR2 FVKESK. The V and J ends lost 3 bases and 1 base, in that order; junction bases with no gene match: 7.

This clone appeared a single time. V usage is TRBV5-1 and J usage is TRBJ1-6; no firm D call. The CDR3 loop spans 16 amino acids. Germline V gene sequence: CDR1 SGHRS, CDR2 YFSETQ. V was trimmed by 4 bases and J by 6 bases, leaving 17 bases between them. The CDR3 nucleotides read TGCGCCAGCAGCCGCGAACCCTGGGCCTCTAATTCACCCCTCCACTTT. Amino acid sequence: CASSREPWASNSPLHF.

This clone was recorded only once. This chain uses TRBV2 with TRBJ2-1; 7 bases map to TRBD2. Unmatched junction bases numbered 9, after V lost 8 bases and J lost 5 bases. Germline V lookup: CDR1 SNHLY, CDR2 FYNNEI. This CDR3 is 14 amino acids long. DNA of the CDR3: TGTGCCAGCGATAGGAGCGGGAATGACAATGAGCAGTTCTTC. Residues: CASDRSGNDNEQFF.

The V call is TRBV25-1, the J call TRBJ2-7, with D perhaps matching TRBD2 (5 bases). The germline V gene encodes CDR1 MGHDK and CDR2 SYGVNS. The V end lost 4 bases, the J end lost 2 bases, and 12 bases lay between the germline ends. There are 14 residues in the CDR3. CDR3 in amino acids: CASSGWRGTYEQYF. The CDR3 DNA is TGTGCCAGCAGTGGTTGGAGAGGGACCTACGAGCAGTACTTC.

The sample holds one count of this clone. The rearrangement joins TRBV5-1 to TRBJ2-1; 8 nucleotides agree with TRBD2. Trimming removed 2 bases from V and 7 bases from J; junction bases left unmatched: 8. The CDR3 loop spans 15 amino acids. Germline CDR1 reads SGHRS; CDR2 reads YFSETQ. The CDR3 sequence is CASSLESSGWNEQFF. For the CDR3, the DNA is TGCGCCAGCAGCTTAGAGTCTAGCGGGTGGAATGAGCAGTTCTTC.

This clone was recorded only once. V gene TRBV7-2 combines with J gene TRBJ1-5; 11 bases are shared with TRBD1. CDR1 and CDR2 from the germline V gene are SGHTA and FQGNSA. The CDR3 runs 18 residues. Trimming removed 5 bases from V and 1 base from J; junction bases left unmatched: 10. The DNA of the CDR3 is TGTGCCAGCAGCCCAAGGACAGGGGGCTGGGTAAGCAATCAGCCCCAGCATTTT. It is translated as CASSPRTGGWVSNQPQHF. Full variable domain (remainder filled in from reference TRBV7-2 and TRBJ1-5): GAGVSQSPSNKVTEKGKDVELRCDPISGHTALYWYRQSLGQGLEFLIYFQGNSAPDKSGLPSDRFSAERTGGSVSTLTIQRTQQEDSAVYLCASSPRTGGWVSNQPQHFGDGTRLSIL.

V is TRBV3-1 (or the pseudogene TRBV3-2) and J is TRBJ2-2, with D uncertain. Looked up from germline, CDR1 is LGHDT and CDR2 is YNNKEL (reference sequence). The CDR3 extends over 18 amino acids. The ends were cut back, 1 base at V and 4 bases at J, with 19 bases in the middle. As DNA, the CDR3 is TGTGCCAGCAGCCAAGCCCCCTGGACGTTCCTCAGCACCGGGGAGCTGTTTTTT. It encodes CASSQAPWTFLSTGELFF.

CDR3 residues: CASTSGESSYNEQFF. CDR3 sequence (DNA): TGTGCCAGCACCTCTGGGGAGTCCTCCTACAATGAGCAGTTCTTC. The rearrangement links TRBV21-1 to TRBJ2-1; TRBD2 was called by the table and not checked on the DNA. TRBV21-1 is given as a pseudogene. The CDR3 contains 15 residues.

The gene calls are TRBV29-1 and TRBJ2-7, with TRBD1 matching over 11 bases. Trimming removed 7 bases from V and 7 bases from J; junction bases left unmatched: 6. Germline-derived CDR1 and CDR2 are SQVTM and ANQGSEA. This CDR3 has 12 amino acids. The CDR3 loop reads CSADRGRGEQYF. The CDR3 DNA follows: TGCAGCGCGGACAGGGGGCGCGGGGAGCAGTACTTC.

The rearrangement links TRBV2 to TRBJ1-6, with D perhaps matching TRBD1 (5 bases). The CDR3 length is 13 residues. V was shortened by 7 bases and J by 10 bases, with 14 bases between the two germline ends. Germline V CDR1 and CDR2: SNHLY, FYNNEI. CDR3 bases: TGTGCCAGCAACGGGGGGTTTAGGTCACCCCTCCACTTT. This sequence encodes CASNGGFRSPLHF.

The rearrangement links TRBV6-1 to TRBJ1-1; D is ambiguous. The CDR3 runs 10 residues. Germline loops: CDR1 MNHNS, CDR2 SASEGT. V gave up 3 bases and J gave up 8 bases, with 4 bases separating them. The CDR3 region has the DNA TGTGCCAGCAGTGACGAGGAAGCTTTCTTT. Its protein product is CASSDEEAFF.

In DNA, the CDR3 is TGTGCCAGCAGCTTAACTAGCGGGAGGGTTAATGAGCAGTTCTTC. The encoded protein is CASSLTSGRVNEQFF. The chain combines TRBV7-3 with TRBJ2-1; 11 nucleotides agree with TRBD2. This CDR3 has 15 amino acids. The V segment lost 0 bases and the J segment 7 bases; nucleotides outside the gene matches: 2. Germline CDR1 reads SGHTA; CDR2 reads FQGTGA.

The chain uses TRBV6-2 or TRBV6-3 and TRBJ1-2, with D unresolved. CDR3 length: 17 residues. Germline values: CDR1 MNHEY, CDR2 SVGEGT. With 0 bases removed from V and 6 bases from J, the gap between germline ends came to 20 bases. CDR3 sequence (DNA): TGTGCCAGCAGTTACTCGAGCAGTTATTCTGTTGGCGATGGCTACACCTTC. Protein product: CASSYSSSYSVGDGYTF.

The V gene is TRBV10-3, the J gene TRBJ1-2, with D unclear. The V gene's germline CDR1 is ENHRY and CDR2 SYGVKD. CDR3 length: 11 amino acids. Trimming cost V 4 bases and J 2 bases, with 2 bases left between them. In DNA form, the CDR3 reads TGTGCCATCAGTGTAAACTATGGCTACACCTTC. Translated, it gives CAISVNYGYTF.

The rearrangement links TRBV7-2 to TRBJ1-5, with unresolved D. The V end was cut by 1 base, the J end by 5 bases, with 12 bases between. Germline lookup yields CDR1 SGHTA and CDR2 FQGNSA. The CDR3 totals 15 residues. The CDR3 loop is CASSLGVSLYQPQHF. The CDR3 region has the DNA TGTGCCAGCAGCTTAGGTGTCAGCTTGTATCAGCCCCAGCATTTT.

The chain combines TRBV19 with TRBJ2-7, with D perhaps matching TRBD2 (5 bases). The V end was cut by 5 bases, the J end by 3 bases, with 11 bases between. Germline V gene lookup returns CDR1 LNHDA and CDR2 SQIVND (reference sequence). The length of the CDR3 is 13 residues. The CDR3 loop is CASSVGRGYEQYF. The DNA of the CDR3 is TGTGCCAGTAGTGTTGGGAGAGGCTACGAGCAGTACTTC.

The chain carries TRBV12-3 or TRBV12-4 and TRBJ1-6, with D perhaps matching TRBD1 (6 bases). CDR3 length equals 13 residues. Trimming took off 4 bases at V and 10 bases at J, with 11 bases between the two ends. The CDR3 is CASSSQGGSPLHF. In DNA form, the CDR3 reads TGTGCCAGCAGTTCACAGGGAGGATCACCCCTCCACTTT.

A single count supports this clone. This rearrangement joins TRBV6-5 to TRBJ1-6; D gene ambiguous. CDR3 length equals 13 residues. CDR1 is MNHEY and CDR2 is SVGAGI in the germline V gene. Written as DNA, the CDR3 is TGTGCTACTGGTCTTTTCGATAATTCACCCCTCCACTTT. It encodes CATGLFDNSPLHF.

This clone has a single count. The chain carries TRBV30 and TRBJ1-2; D remains ambiguous. The length of the CDR3 is 10 residues. Per germline, CDR1 GTSNPN and CDR2 SVGIG (reference sequence). The ends were cut back, 2 bases at V and 5 bases at J, with 3 bases in the middle. The CDR3 is CAWSSYGYTF. The CDR3 DNA is TGTGCCTGGAGTTCTTATGGCTACACCTTC.

This chain uses TRBV20-1 with TRBJ1-2, with unresolved D. Trimming took 3 bases from V and 4 from J, leaving 9 bases between them. Germline V lookup: CDR1 DFQATT, CDR2 SNEGSKA (reference sequence). The length of the CDR3 is 12 residues. The CDR3 bases are TGCAGTGCTAGTGGGCCTGCCTATGGCTACACCTTC. This encodes CSASGPAYGYTF.

This sequence joins TRBV19 and TRBJ2-7, with D tentatively TRBD2 (5 bases). This CDR3 is 12 amino acids long. Per the germline V gene, CDR1 is LNHDA and CDR2 is SQIVND (reference sequence). V shed 5 bases and J shed 12 bases, with 17 bases lying between them. CDR3 loop: CASSGAVGDSYF. The DNA for the CDR3 is TGTGCCAGTAGTGGCGCCGTCGGGGATTCGTACTTC.

The CDR3 reads CASSLKEGGAFEAFF. The CDR3, as DNA: TGTGCCAGCAGCTTAAAAGAGGGGGGCGCGTTTGAAGCTTTCTTT. The gene calls are TRBV7-2 and TRBJ1-1, with D possibly being TRBD1 (6 bases). Trimming shortened V by 2 bases and J by 7 bases, and 17 bases separated the two germline ends. Per the germline V gene, CDR1 is SGHTA and CDR2 is FQGNSA. The CDR3 spans 15 residues.

The chain carries TRBV4-1 and TRBJ2-1; D gene ambiguous. In germline, CDR1 is MGHRA, CDR2 YSYEKL. Between the trimmed V and J ends, which lost 1 base and 4 bases, there was a span of 11 bases. CDR3 size: 15 residues. The CDR3 region is CASSQVFLEYNEQFF. DNA for the CDR3: TGCGCCAGCAGCCAAGTCTTTTTAGAATACAATGAGCAGTTCTTC.

This chain connects TRBV7-9 to TRBJ1-2; D not certain. The ends were cut back, 2 bases at V and 0 bases at J, with 4 bases in the middle. The CDR3 is 13 residues long. CDR1 is SEHNR, CDR2 FQNEAQ, per germline (reference sequence). CDR3 nucleotide sequence: TGTGCCAGCAGCTTACTAGCTAACTATGGCTACACCTTC. This translates into CASSLLANYGYTF.

The J gene is TRBJ2-1, the V gene TRBV29-1; tentative D call: TRBD2 (5 bases). The V and J ends lost 3 bases and 7 bases respectively, with 10 bases between them. The CDR3 length is 12 residues. Germline lookup yields CDR1 SQVTM and CDR2 ANQGSEA. The CDR3 sequence is CSVDGERNEQFF. The DNA of the CDR3 is TGCAGCGTTGATGGGGAGAGGAATGAGCAGTTCTTC.

This chain connects TRBV21-1 to TRBJ1-6. TRBV21-1 is a listed pseudogene. The CDR3 spans 13 residues. The CDR3 sequence: CASRFYPGTPLHF. The CDR3 coding sequence is TGTGCCAGCCGATTCTATCCGGGTACACCCCTCCACTTT.

The CDR3 loop reads CASRRDDYGYTF. In DNA form, the CDR3 reads TGTGCCAGCAGGCGAGACGATTATGGCTACACCTTC. The V gene is TRBV7-2, the J gene TRBJ1-2, with D unresolved. The CDR3 contains 12 residues. The germline gives CDR1 SGHTA, CDR2 FQGNSA. V was shortened by 6 bases and J by 5 bases, with 10 bases between the two germline ends.

The chain is built from TRBV5-1 and TRBJ2-2; possibly TRBD1 or TRBD2 for D (5 bases each). Germline V gene sequence: CDR1 SGHRS, CDR2 YFSETQ. V gave up 2 bases and J gave up 6 bases, with 8 bases separating them. The CDR3 extends over 13 amino acids. The CDR3 region has the DNA TGCGCCAGCAGCTTAGAGGGGTCCGGGGAGCTGTTTTTT. Its translation: CASSLEGSGELFF.

In its sample, this clone was seen once. The chain links TRBV5-1 to TRBJ2-5, with D possibly TRBD1 on 5 matching bases. V was pared by 0 bases and J by 4 bases, with 13 bases between. Germline V CDR1 and CDR2: SGHRS, YFSETQ. The CDR3 totals 15 residues. CDR3 bases: TGCGCCAGCAGCTTGGCCAGGAACCAGGGAGAGACCCAGTACTTC. Translation gives CASSLARNQGETQYF.